The rows below give T cell receptor beta chains drawn from one sample of a study of cytomegalovirus exposure and HLA in healthy donors. The assay was immunoSEQ multiplex PCR, and TCRdb's table has in-frame clones only and misses some. The sample includes 230,000 or so clones, approximately 91% of them seen just once. Sequencing was done on a sample of PBMCs. Source of these receptors: a girl aged 2 to 10 in good health and CMV-seronegative. Each CDR3 is given with its conserved first and last residue. Each record gives: V gene, clone size, CDR3 protein. Rows may omit the clone size; those that give it use once, few, many or a size class.

TRBV5-4	-	CASSPGQGFPSNYGYTF
TRBV27	-	CASSLSGIQPQHF
TRBV5-4	-	CASSLDRGEQYF
TRBV6-5	-	CASSYSMGEAQQFF
TRBV5-6	-	CASSPLASYEQYF
TRBV6-4	-	CASSLTSNTGELFF
TRBV28	-	CASSQGGAGGAYEQYF
TRBV30	-	CAWSVPDRVTGELFF
TRBV6-5	-	CASSYRGGRQPQHF
TRBV10-1	-	CASSPGTGGQETQYF
TRBV6-1	-	CASTEGAQPDTQYF
TRBV9	-	CASSVEGGGAGPKWETQYF
TRBV27	once	CASSQRHSSYEQYF
TRBV19	-	CASSAASGGTYEQYF
TRBV6-1	-	CASSRSGNGDTIYF
TRBV12-5	-	CASGGGRDYNEQFF
TRBV7-6	-	CASSFNLAGLNEQFF
TRBV11-2	once	CASSLIVQEQYF
TRBV7-6	-	CASSLQGVGNTIYF
TRBV6-1	-	CASSERWSFGETQYF
TRBV5-1	-	CASSERDRGSYEQYF
TRBV2	-	CASSDRQGANTEAFF
TRBV15	-	CATSRDRQGSVGYTF
TRBV7-9	-	CASSPVGQEQFF
TRBV5-1	-	CASRAGTSGSTDTQYF
TRBV15	-	CATSREGQGGNEQFF
TRBV12-5	-	CASAIRVGTEAFF
TRBV28	-	CASSSSGGRDEQFF
TRBV7-9	-	CASSLTEEWTQYF
TRBV11-2	once	CASSSLRDEQFF
TRBV28	-	CATKGTRVFSYEQYF
TRBV6-1	-	CASSEATRANSPLHF
TRBV25-1	-	CATLSRTSAYNEQFF
TRBV30	-	CAWSHGGADTQYF
TRBV7-7	-	CASSLSSSYEQYF
TRBV2	-	CAVPGTGAGEQYF
TRBV11-2	-	CASSWGGGGRAAVGYTF